This T cell receptor (beta chain) emerged from a study of long-term antiretroviral therapy in people with HIV (dated by TCRdb to 2022 to 2024). The study in broad terms: Collection of the earliest samples took place about a decade ahead of the 2015 WHO recommendation for immediate ART, at a time when ART was typically delayed until CD4 counts fell. A retrospective serial study tested whether ART initiation and durable HIV suppression were associated with changes in peripheral blood TRB repertoire composition and diversity. Among the roughly 30 participants with HIV, around ten were female. No cross-contamination during QIAcube processing was shown when test extractions of a monoclonal T-cell line were performed alongside some 33 polyclonal samples. From 30 adults with confirmed HIV infection, the cohort provided some 200 cryopreserved PBMC samples, gathered serially across a mean of roughly 6 years (range 1-12). The study at large found these results: Inferences about post-ART repertoire changes were limited because no data were available on ART adherence, viral resistance or therapy changes. Because pre-ART samples had limited cell numbers, unsorted PBMC were profiled rather than sorted CD4+ and CD8+ T cells. Samples dated from about 2003 to 2018, and the ART regimens used may be less effective than current ones. Since PBMC availability was limited, sequencing covered only the TCR beta chain, with no alpha chain pairing. At every time point, the repertoire was dominated by expanded TRB clones first identified before ART initiation, although this dominance fluctuated and, in many PLHIV, declined after ART. Narrower CDR3 length ranges were observed in HIV repertoires than in controls, and an antigen-experienced repertoire with only a slight naive shift after ART was suggested by the network structure. A significant increase in TRB diversity was found to be associated with ART initiation, although TRB diversity was observed to remain significantly below that of transplant donor controls even after long-term ART.

The immunoSEQ hsTCRB v3.0 assay was used at survey level resolution to sequence the TRB variable region. A depth of 40,000-50,000 T-cell genomes per sample was targeted for TRB sequencing. Pooled TRB libraries were sequenced on an Illumina MiSeq with a v3 150-cycle kit. In the source study's methods: Repertoire analysis ran in R within a reproducible Nextflow workflow covering QC, data transformation and analysis. LymphoSeq2, an R package for AIRR-Seq data exploration, was used to implement custom analyses. Four samples that yielded fewer than 5000 total TRB sequences were excluded, so that 200 or so HIV repertoires were analyzed. Among the approximately 200 retained HIV repertoires, some 57 were collected before ART initiation and approximately 130 were collected after ART initiation. Each repertoire was downsampled to 5000 TRB nucleotide sequences, and summary statistics were averaged across 100 downsampling iterations. Only TRB sequences with CDR3 regions of at least seven amino acids were retained for analysis. Two measures captured diversity: a Shannon entropy-derived clonality score and the Gini coefficient. Repertoire networks linked the top 5000 CDR3 amino acid sequences whenever two sequences differed by an edit distance of one. For TRB CDR3 amino acid sequences, GLIPH2 was used to predict antigen specificity groups and MHC restriction. To flag known associations with CMV, EBV, HIV or tissue antigens, CDR3 amino acid sequences were compared against VDJdb and McPAS-TCR. Pre-ART, post-ART and control groups were compared with Wilcoxon signed-rank tests and Holm-Bonferroni correction. Imported from immuneACCESS, the table was reduced by TCRdb to in-frame sequences with V and J called. These copies leave out some clones; in studies compared against another copy, an unresolved V gene accounts for under half, and the cause of the remainder is not known. V, J and clone size reflect that table, while D and trimming were determined from the DNA. This sample lists some 18,000 clones; approximately 80% were detected once. The ten top clones hold 18% of the sample.

Clipping removes 3 bases from V and 1 base from J, with 7 as the unmatched junction base count. The CDR3, from cysteine to phenylalanine, totals 18 residues. Only the CDR3 DNA stays, 54 bases, in frame from base 1. The germline V gene supplies CDR1 SGHTA and CDR2 FQGNSA. Concerning this clone: Its antigen is currently not known. No clone much larger than this one lies a single base away; base qualities are absent.

To be included, a participant needed at least one PBMC sample from before ART initiation plus at least two post-ART samples. Treatment was received in the United States of America by all participants with HIV. Before DNA extraction, cryopreserved samples of roughly 1-10 million PBMC were thawed and washed. At the time of the earliest PBMC sample, participants with HIV were aged between about 20 and 60 years. PBMC samples were contributed by each participant from 1-4 timepoints before ART initiation and 2-8 timepoints after ART initiation, with a median of 7 samples. For every participant, serial HIV viral load, CD4+ T-cell count, ART history and demographic data were obtained. Genomic DNA was extracted from unsorted PBMC with a Qiagen kit on a QIAcube, processed in batches of 12 samples.

The sequencing used unsorted PBMCs, collected 0.6 years after starting antiretroviral therapy. The receptor chain draws on TRBV7-2 and TRBJ2-6; TRBD1 agrees with 9 junctional bases. This clonotype was sampled from a woman aged 18 to 35 with HIV. The base sequence is TGTGCCAGCAGCTTTTCTAGGACAGGGGCTTCTGGGGCCAACGTCCTGACTTTC. This sequence encodes CASSFSRTGASGANVLTF.